A selection of T cell receptor beta chains follows, all from one sample in a study of cytomegalovirus exposure and HLA in healthy donors. This table comes from immunoSEQ multiplex PCR, and its TCRdb copy is limited to in-frame clones, with some not included. The sample shows 150,000 to 200,000 clones, about 79% of them seen only once. Specimen: PBMCs. The receptor set was obtained from a woman aged 50 to 60 in good health and CMV-seronegative. Each CDR3 is given with its conserved first and last residue. A D gene is named only where the DNA matches it firmly. Not every row has a clone size; where given, it reads once, few, many or a size class.

V: TRBV7-9
J: TRBJ1-2
D: NA
size: NA
DNA: TGTGCCAGCAGCTCAGACCGGGGCTATGGCTACACCTTC
CDR3: CASSSDRGYGYTF

V: TRBV6-1
J: TRBJ2-7
D: NA
size: NA
DNA: TGTGCCAGCAGTATATCCCAGGGAAGGGACTACGAGCAGTACTTC
CDR3: CASSISQGRDYEQYF

V: TRBV7-2
J: TRBJ1-2
D: NA
size: NA
DNA: TGTGCCAGCAGCTTTGGGGGCGTCTATGGCTACACCTTC
CDR3: CASSFGGVYGYTF

V: TRBV5-1
J: TRBJ1-6
D: NA
size: NA
DNA: TGCGCCAGCAGCTTTGGCAGCGGGGGAGGTTCACCCCTCCACTTT
CDR3: CASSFGSGGGSPLHF

V: TRBV6-1
J: TRBJ2-6
D: NA
size: once
DNA: TGTGCCAGCAGTGAACGCCCCGGGACAAACTCTGGGGCCAACGTCCTGACTTTC
CDR3: CASSERPGTNSGANVLTF

V: TRBV5-5
J: TRBJ1-1
D: NA
size: NA
DNA: TGTGCCAGCAGCTTGGACGGGAACGCTGAAGCTTTCTTT
CDR3: CASSLDGNAEAFF

V: TRBV28
J: TRBJ2-7
D: TRBD2
size: NA
DNA: TGTGCCAGCAGCCCGTGGGGGCGGGGGGACTACGAGCAGTACTTC
CDR3: CASSPWGRGDYEQYF

V: TRBV28
J: TRBJ1-1
D: NA
size: NA
DNA: TGTGCCAGCAGTTTACAGGGTCACACTGAAGCTTTCTTT
CDR3: CASSLQGHTEAFF

V: TRBV7-3
J: TRBJ2-1
D: NA
size: NA
DNA: TGTGCCAGCAGCTCCACGTCGCGGGGGCATGGCCCCTACAATGAGCAGTTCTTC
CDR3: CASSSTSRGHGPYNEQFF

V: TRBV5-4
J: TRBJ2-1
D: NA
size: NA
DNA: TGTGCCAGCAGCTACAACAGGGCCAATGAGCAGTTCTTC
CDR3: CASSYNRANEQFF

V: TRBV29-1
J: TRBJ1-1
D: TRBD1
size: few
DNA: TGCAGCGTTCGAACAGGGGGGTACACTGAAGCTTTCTTT
CDR3: CSVRTGGYTEAFF

V: TRBV5-1
J: TRBJ1-6
D: TRBD1
size: NA
DNA: TGCGCCAGCAGTTTCTCCCGGGACAGAACCAATTCACCCCTCCACTTT
CDR3: CASSFSRDRTNSPLHF

V: TRBV13
J: TRBJ1-5
D: TRBD1
size: NA
DNA: TGTGCCAGCAGCACCCGGACAGGGGGCGGGCAGCCCCAGCATTTT
CDR3: CASSTRTGGGQPQHF

V: TRBV25-1
J: TRBJ2-1
D: TRBD2
size: NA
DNA: TGTGCCAGCAGTGATCTTTACAGCGGGAGATGGAATGAGCAGTTCTTC
CDR3: CASSDLYSGRWNEQFF

V: TRBV7-9
J: TRBJ1-2
D: NA
size: NA
DNA: TGTTCCAGCAGTACCGTCGAGGGCAGGGGAAGTCATGGCTACACCTTC
CDR3: CSSSTVEGRGSHGYTF

V: TRBV5-6
J: TRBJ2-1
D: TRBD1
size: NA
DNA: TGTGCCAGCAGCGTCAGACAGGGGAATGAGCAGTTCTTC
CDR3: CASSVRQGNEQFF

V: TRBV27
J: TRBJ2-7
D: NA
size: NA
DNA: TGTGCCAGCAGCCGTAAGGGGGAAGGTAGCTCCTACGAGCAGTACTTC
CDR3: CASSRKGEGSSYEQYF

V: TRBV30
J: TRBJ2-5
D: NA
size: once
DNA: TGTGCCTGGAGTGTAGTGCGGGGAGAGACCCAGTACTTC
CDR3: CAWSVVRGETQYF

V: TRBV7-9
J: TRBJ2-2
D: TRBD1
size: NA
DNA: TGTGCCAGCAGCCCACAGGGTAACAGGGGAACCGGGGAGCTGTTTTTT
CDR3: CASSPQGNRGTGELFF

V: TRBV2
J: TRBJ1-4
D: NA
size: few
DNA: TGTGCCAGCAGACGGACTAATGAAAAACTGTTTTTT
CDR3: CASRRTNEKLFF

V: TRBV28
J: TRBJ1-2
D: TRBD1
size: NA
DNA: TGTGCCAGCAGAGGGGGACAGGGTGGCTATGGCTACACCTTC
CDR3: CASRGGQGGYGYTF

V: TRBV5-1
J: TRBJ2-3
D: NA
size: once
DNA: TGCGCCAGCAGCTTGGTCGAAGGGGCCGATACGCAGTATTTT
CDR3: CASSLVEGADTQYF

V: TRBV9
J: TRBJ2-7
D: NA
size: NA
DNA: TGTGCCAGCAGCGTAGGCCTAGATTCGCGCGAGCAGTACTTC
CDR3: CASSVGLDSREQYF

V: TRBV19
J: TRBJ1-5
D: TRBD1
size: NA
DNA: TGTGCCACCTTCGGACAGGGTAGCAATCAGCCCCAGCATTTT
CDR3: CATFGQGSNQPQHF

V: TRBV6-5
J: TRBJ2-3
D: TRBD2
size: few
DNA: TGTGCCAGCAGTTACGGTAGCGGGACAGATACGCAGTATTTT
CDR3: CASSYGSGTDTQYF

V: TRBV5-5
J: TRBJ2-7
D: NA
size: few
DNA: TGTGCCAGCAGCCCCACCTCGCGGGGGCACTACGAGCAGTACTTC
CDR3: CASSPTSRGHYEQYF

V: TRBV4-1
J: TRBJ1-1
D: NA
size: NA
DNA: TGCGCCAGCAGCCAAGATGAAGTCCGGGATCGGGCTTTCTTT
CDR3: CASSQDEVRDRAFF

V: TRBV11-2
J: TRBJ1-1
D: TRBD1
size: few
DNA: TGTGCCAGCAGCCTACAGCAGGGGGTTGAAGCTTTCTTT
CDR3: CASSLQQGVEAFF

V: TRBV2
J: TRBJ1-1
D: TRBD1
size: NA
DNA: TGTGCCAGCAGGGGGGACAGTCCGAACACTGAAGCTTTCTTT
CDR3: CASRGDSPNTEAFF

V: TRBV29-1
J: TRBJ2-2
D: NA
size: NA
DNA: TGCAGCTCAGGGGAGGGCACCGGGGAGCTGTTTTTT
CDR3: CSSGEGTGELFF

V: TRBV27
J: TRBJ1-2
D: NA
size: NA
DNA: TGTGCCAGCTCATGGGATCAGGGTCTTGGCTACACCTTC
CDR3: CASSWDQGLGYTF

V: TRBV2
J: TRBJ1-6
D: NA
size: NA
DNA: TGTGCCAGCCTGGGAAGGGGGGGGCCCTATAATTCACCCCTCCACTTT
CDR3: CASLGRGGPYNSPLHF

V: TRBV7-6
J: TRBJ1-2
D: NA
size: NA
DNA: TGTGCCAGCAGTTCCCTTCCGACAGACCTCTATGGCTACACCTTC
CDR3: CASSSLPTDLYGYTF

V: TRBV19
J: TRBJ2-4
D: TRBD2
size: once
DNA: TGTGCCAGTAGTCGGACTAGTGGGTTGGGGGTCGAAAACATTCAGTACTTC
CDR3: CASSRTSGLGVENIQYF

V: TRBV6-6
J: TRBJ2-7
D: NA
size: NA
DNA: TGTGCCAGCAGTTACTCCCCATCGAGCTCCTACGAGCAGTACTTC
CDR3: CASSYSPSSSYEQYF

V: TRBV12-2
J: TRBJ2-1
D: NA
size: few
DNA: TGTGCAAGTCGCTTAGGAAAGGCAGGGGGTTCCTACAATGAGCAGTTCTTC
CDR3: CASRLGKAGGSYNEQFF

V: TRBV6-5
J: TRBJ2-7
D: NA
size: NA
DNA: TGTGCCAGCAGTCCGACCCGGGACATCCACGAGCAGTACTTC
CDR3: CASSPTRDIHEQYF

V: TRBV4-2
J: TRBJ2-5
D: TRBD1
size: NA
DNA: TGTGCCAGCAGCGACAGGGGGCTAGGGGAGACCCAGTACTTC
CDR3: CASSDRGLGETQYF

V: TRBV28
J: TRBJ1-3
D: TRBD1
size: NA
DNA: TGTGCCAGCAGGCGTGCCGGGACAGGGAGTTTCGGAAACACCATATATTTT
CDR3: CASRRAGTGSFGNTIYF

V: TRBV2
J: TRBJ1-1
D: NA
size: NA
DNA: TGTGCCAGCAGAGAAAGCGGGTATGCGGATGCGAACACTGAAGCTTTCTTT
CDR3: CASRESGYADANTEAFF

V: TRBV2
J: TRBJ2-2
D: NA
size: NA
DNA: TGTGCCAGCAGTGACGTGGGGCTGGGGACCGGGGAGCTGTTTTTT
CDR3: CASSDVGLGTGELFF